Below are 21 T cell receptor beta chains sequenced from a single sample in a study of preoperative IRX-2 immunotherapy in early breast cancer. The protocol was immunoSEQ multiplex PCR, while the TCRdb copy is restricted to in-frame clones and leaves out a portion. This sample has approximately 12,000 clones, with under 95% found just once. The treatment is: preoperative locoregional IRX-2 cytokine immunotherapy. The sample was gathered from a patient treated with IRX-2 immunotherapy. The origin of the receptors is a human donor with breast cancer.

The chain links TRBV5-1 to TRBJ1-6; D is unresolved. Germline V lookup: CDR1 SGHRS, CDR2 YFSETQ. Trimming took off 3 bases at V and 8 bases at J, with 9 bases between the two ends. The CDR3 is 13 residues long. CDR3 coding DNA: TGCGCCAGCAGCTCTCAGGACGATTCACCCCTCCACTTT. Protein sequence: CASSSQDDSPLHF.

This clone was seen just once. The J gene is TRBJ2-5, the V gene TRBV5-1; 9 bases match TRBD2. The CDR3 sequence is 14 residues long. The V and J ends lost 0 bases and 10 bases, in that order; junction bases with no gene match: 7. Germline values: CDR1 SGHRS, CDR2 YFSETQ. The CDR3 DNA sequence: TGCGCCAGCAGCTTGGACCCTAGCGGGGTGGACCAGTACTTC. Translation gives CASSLDPSGVDQYF. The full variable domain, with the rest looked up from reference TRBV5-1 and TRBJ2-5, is KAGVTQTPRYLIKTRGQQVTLSCSPISGHRSVSWYQQTPGQGLQFLFEYFSETQRNKGNFPGRFSGRQFSNSRSEMNVSTLELGDSALYLCASSLDPSGVDQYFGPGTRLLVL.

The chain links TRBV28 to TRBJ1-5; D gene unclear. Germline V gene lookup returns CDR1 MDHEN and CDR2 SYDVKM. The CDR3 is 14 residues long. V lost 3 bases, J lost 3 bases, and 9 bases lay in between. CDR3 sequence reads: CASSFTTINQPQHF. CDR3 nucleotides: TGTGCCAGCAGTTTCACGACCATCAATCAGCCCCAGCATTTT.

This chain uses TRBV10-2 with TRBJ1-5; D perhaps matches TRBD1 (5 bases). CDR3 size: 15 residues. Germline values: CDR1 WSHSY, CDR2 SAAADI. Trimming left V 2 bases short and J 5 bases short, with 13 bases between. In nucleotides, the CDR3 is TGCGCCAGCAGTGAGATTGGAGGGGATGATCAGCCCCAGCATTTT. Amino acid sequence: CASSEIGGDDQPQHF.

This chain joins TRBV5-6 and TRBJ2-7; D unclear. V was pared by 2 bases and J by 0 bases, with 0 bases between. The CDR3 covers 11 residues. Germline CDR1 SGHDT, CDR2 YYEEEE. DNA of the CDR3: TGTGCCAGCAGCTTCTCCTACGAGCAGTACTTC. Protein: CASSFSYEQYF.

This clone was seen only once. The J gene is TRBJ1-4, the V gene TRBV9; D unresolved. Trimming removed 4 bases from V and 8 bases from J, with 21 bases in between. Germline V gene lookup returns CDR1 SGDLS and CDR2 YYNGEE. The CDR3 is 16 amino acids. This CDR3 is CASSPPTEPAGEKLFF. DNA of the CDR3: TGTGCCAGCAGCCCACCTACGGAGCCCGCGGGGGAAAAACTGTTTTTT. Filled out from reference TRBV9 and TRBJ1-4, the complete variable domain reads DSGVTQTPKHLITATGQRVTLRCSPRSGDLSVYWYQQSLDQGLQFLIQYYNGEERAKGNILERFSAQQFPDLHSELNLSSLELGDSALYFCASSPPTEPAGEKLFFGSGTQLSVL.

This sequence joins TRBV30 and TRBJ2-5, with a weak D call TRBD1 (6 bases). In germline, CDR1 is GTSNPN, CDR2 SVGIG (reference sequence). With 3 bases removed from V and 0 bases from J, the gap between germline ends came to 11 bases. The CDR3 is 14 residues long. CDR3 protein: CAWSHHRDQETQYF. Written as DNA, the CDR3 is TGTGCCTGGAGCCACCACAGGGACCAAGAGACCCAGTACTTC.

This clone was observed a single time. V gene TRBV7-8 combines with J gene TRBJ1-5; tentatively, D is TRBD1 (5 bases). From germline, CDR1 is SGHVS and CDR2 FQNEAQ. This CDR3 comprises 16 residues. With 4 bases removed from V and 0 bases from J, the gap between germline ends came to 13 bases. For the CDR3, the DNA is TGTGCCAGCAGCTCGCGATCGGGGGGTAGCAATCAGCCCCAGCATTTT. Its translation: CASSSRSGGSNQPQHF.

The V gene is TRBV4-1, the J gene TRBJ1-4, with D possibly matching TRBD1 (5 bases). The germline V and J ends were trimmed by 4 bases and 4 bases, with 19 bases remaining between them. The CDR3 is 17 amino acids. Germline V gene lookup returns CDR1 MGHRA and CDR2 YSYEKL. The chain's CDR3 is CASSRELTGGGNEKLFF. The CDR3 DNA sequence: TGCGCCAGCAGCCGGGAGCTGACTGGGGGAGGTAATGAAAAACTGTTTTTT.

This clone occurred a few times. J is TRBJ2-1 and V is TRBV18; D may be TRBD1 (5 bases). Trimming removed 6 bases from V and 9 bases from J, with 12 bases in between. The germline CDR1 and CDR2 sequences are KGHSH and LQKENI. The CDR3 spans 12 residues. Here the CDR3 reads CASSPQGVEQFF. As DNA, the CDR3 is TGTGCCAGCTCCCCCCAGGGTGTTGAGCAGTTCTTC.

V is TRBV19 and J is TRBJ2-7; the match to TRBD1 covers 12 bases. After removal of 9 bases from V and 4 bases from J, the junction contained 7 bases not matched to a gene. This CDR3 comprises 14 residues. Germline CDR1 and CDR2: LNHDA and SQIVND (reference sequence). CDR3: CASPRDRGLYEQYV. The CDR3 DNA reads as TGTGCCAGCCCGAGGGACAGGGGGCTGTACGAGCAGTACGTC.

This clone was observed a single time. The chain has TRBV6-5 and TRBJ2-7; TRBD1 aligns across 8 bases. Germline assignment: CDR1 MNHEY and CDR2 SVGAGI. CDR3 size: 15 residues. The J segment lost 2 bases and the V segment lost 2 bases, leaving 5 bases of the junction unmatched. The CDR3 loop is CASSYDRGVPYEQYF. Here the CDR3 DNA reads TGTGCCAGCAGTTACGACAGGGGAGTCCCCTACGAGCAGTACTTC.

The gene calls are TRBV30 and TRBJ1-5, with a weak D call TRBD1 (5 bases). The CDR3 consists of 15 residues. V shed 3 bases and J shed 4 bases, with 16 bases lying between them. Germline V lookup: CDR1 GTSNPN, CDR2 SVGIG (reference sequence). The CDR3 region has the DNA TGTGCCTGGAGCGAAGGGGTCTTCCGTAATCAGCCCCAGCATTTT. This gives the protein CAWSEGVFRNQPQHF.

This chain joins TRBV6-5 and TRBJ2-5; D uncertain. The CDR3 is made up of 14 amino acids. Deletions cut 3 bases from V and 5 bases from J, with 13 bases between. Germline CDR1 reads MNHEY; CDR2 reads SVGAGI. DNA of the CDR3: TGTGCCAGCAGTTATAGATTGTTCCAGGAGACCCAGTACTTC. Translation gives CASSYRLFQETQYF.

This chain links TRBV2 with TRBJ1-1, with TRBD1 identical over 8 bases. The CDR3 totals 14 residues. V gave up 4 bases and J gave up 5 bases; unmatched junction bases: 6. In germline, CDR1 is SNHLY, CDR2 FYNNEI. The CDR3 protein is CASSGTGGVTEAFF. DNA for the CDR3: TGTGCCAGCAGTGGAACAGGGGGAGTTACTGAAGCTTTCTTT.

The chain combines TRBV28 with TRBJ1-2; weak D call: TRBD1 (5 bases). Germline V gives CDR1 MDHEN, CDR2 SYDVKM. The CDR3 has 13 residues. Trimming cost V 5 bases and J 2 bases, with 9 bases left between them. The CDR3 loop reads CASSRGPNYGYTF. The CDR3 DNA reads TGTGCCAGCAGTCGGGGACCGAACTATGGCTACACCTTC.

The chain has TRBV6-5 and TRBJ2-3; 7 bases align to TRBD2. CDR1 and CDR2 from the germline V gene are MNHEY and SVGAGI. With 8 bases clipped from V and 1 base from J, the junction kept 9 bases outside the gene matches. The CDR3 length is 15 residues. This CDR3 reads CASSDPAGGTDTQYF. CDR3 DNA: TGTGCCAGCTCAGACCCGGCGGGGGGCACAGATACGCAGTATTTT.

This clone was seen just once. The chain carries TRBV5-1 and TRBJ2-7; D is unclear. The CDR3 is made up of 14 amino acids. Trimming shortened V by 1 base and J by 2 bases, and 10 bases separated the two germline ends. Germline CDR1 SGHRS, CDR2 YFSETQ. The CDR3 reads CASSLHNAAYEQYF. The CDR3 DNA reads TGCGCCAGCAGCTTGCATAACGCCGCCTACGAGCAGTACTTC.

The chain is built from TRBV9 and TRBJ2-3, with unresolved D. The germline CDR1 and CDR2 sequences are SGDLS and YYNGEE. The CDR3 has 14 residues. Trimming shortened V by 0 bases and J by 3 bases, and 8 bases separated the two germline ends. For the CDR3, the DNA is TGTGCCAGCAGCGTAGACTTTGGAACAGATACGCAGTATTTT. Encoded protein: CASSVDFGTDTQYF.

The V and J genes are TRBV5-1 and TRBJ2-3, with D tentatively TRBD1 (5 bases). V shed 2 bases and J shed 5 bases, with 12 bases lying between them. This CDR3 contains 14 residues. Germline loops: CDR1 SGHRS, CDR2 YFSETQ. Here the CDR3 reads CASSLEQVKDTQYF. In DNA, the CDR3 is TGCGCCAGCAGCTTAGAACAGGTCAAAGATACGCAGTATTTT. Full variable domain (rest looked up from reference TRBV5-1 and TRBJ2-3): KAGVTQTPRYLIKTRGQQVTLSCSPISGHRSVSWYQQTPGQGLQFLFEYFSETQRNKGNFPGRFSGRQFSNSRSEMNVSTLELGDSALYLCASSLEQVKDTQYFGPGTRLTVL.

The CDR3 DNA sequence: TGTGCCAGCAGCTTAAGTAGCGGTTATGGGAACATTCAGTACTTC. Translation gives CASSLSSGYGNIQYF. The genes are TRBV11-1 and TRBJ2-4; a weak D match, TRBD2 (6 bases). CDR1 is SGHAT and CDR2 is FQDESV in the germline V gene (reference sequence). V was trimmed by 2 bases and J by 7 bases, leaving 15 bases between them. CDR3 length: 15 amino acids.